This TCR beta chain originates from a study of blood T cell repertoires in COVID-19. Study summary: COVID-19 samples from acute and convalescent phases originated in the United States, Italy and Spain.

In the authors' methods: From reference gene primer amplification, estimates of nucleated cell counts were derived. The table came from immunoSEQ multiplex PCR; TCRdb's copy has only in-frame clones and leaves some out. That table is the source of V, J and clone size, and D and trimming were worked out from the DNA. There are hundreds of thousands of clones in the sample; around 90% occur only once, and about 1.3% lies in the top ten. Deletions cut 2 bases from V and 4 bases from J, with 14 bases between. Germline-derived CDR1 and CDR2 are MDHEN and SYDVKM. This CDR3 has 15 residues. Material for sequencing was peripheral blood. The chain recombines TRBV28 with TRBJ1-2, with no clear D. This sequence originates from a man of 80 years or more with acute or convalescent COVID-19. For the CDR3, the DNA is TGTGCCAGCAGTTTAAGAAGATTGGGAGGCTATGGCTACACCTTC. Protein product: CASSLRRLGGYGYTF.